The T cell receptor (beta chain) under discussion was sequenced for a study of sequential checkpoint blockade in melanoma. The treatment is: randomized to nivolumab then ipilimumab (arm A) or the reverse (arm B). Trimming took 2 bases from V and 4 from J, leaving 6 bases between them. There are 13 residues in the CDR3. Germline lookup yields CDR1 LNHDA and CDR2 SQIVND (reference sequence). Libraries were prepared by immunoSEQ multiplex PCR; TCRdb keeps only in-frame clonotypes and omits some of them. The repertoire holds about 10,000 clones, with more than 60% as singletons. Sequences were derived from CD8+ T cells sorted from blood (inferred from file names), sampled from a patient given nivolumab and ipilimumab in sequence. This receptor was identified in a human donor with melanoma. The V call is TRBV19, the J call TRBJ2-1, with a tentative D call TRBD1 (6 bases). The CDR3 nucleotides read TGTGCCAGTAGTATAACAGGGTACAATGAGCAGTTCTTC. Translation: CASSITGYNEQFF. Supplemented by reference TRBV19 and TRBJ2-1, the full variable domain reads DGGITQSPKYLFRKEGQNVTLSCEQNLNHDAMYWYRQDPGQGLRLIYYSQIVNDFQKGDIAEGYSVSREKKESFPLTVTSAQKNPTAFYLCASSITGYNEQFFGPGTRLTVL.